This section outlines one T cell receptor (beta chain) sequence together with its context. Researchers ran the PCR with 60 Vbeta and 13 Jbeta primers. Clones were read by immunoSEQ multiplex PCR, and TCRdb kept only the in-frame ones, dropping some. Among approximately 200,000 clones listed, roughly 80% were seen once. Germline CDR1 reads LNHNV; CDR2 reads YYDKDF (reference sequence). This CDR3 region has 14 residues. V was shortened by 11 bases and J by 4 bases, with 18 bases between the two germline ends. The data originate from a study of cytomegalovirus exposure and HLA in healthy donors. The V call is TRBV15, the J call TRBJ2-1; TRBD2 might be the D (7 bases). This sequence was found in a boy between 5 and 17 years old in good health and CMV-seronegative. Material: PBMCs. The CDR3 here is CASTEGGLYNEQFF. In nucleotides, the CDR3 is TGTGCCTCTACCGAGGGGGGGCTGTACAATGAGCAGTTCTTC.